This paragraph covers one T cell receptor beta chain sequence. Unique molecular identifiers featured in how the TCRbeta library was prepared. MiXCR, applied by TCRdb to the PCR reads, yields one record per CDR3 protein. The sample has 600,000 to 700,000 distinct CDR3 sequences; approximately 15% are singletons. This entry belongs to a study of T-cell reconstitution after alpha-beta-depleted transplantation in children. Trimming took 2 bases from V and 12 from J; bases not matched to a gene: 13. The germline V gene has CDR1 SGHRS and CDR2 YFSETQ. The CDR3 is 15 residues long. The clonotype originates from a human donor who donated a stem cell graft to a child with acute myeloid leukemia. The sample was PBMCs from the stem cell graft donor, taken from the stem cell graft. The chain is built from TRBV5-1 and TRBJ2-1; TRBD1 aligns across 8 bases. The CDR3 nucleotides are TGCGCCAGCAGCTTTCAGGCAGATTCCGACAGGGGGCAGTTCTTC. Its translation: CASSFQADSDRGQFF.